Each of the 29 T cell receptor beta chains below was sequenced from the same sample in a study of control samples from healthy donors and cancer patients. Sequencing was performed with immunoSEQ multiplex PCR; in TCRdb, only in-frame clones are kept and a portion is missing. The table records approximately 120,000 clones, over 80% of them present only once. The sequenced material came from PBMCs. These receptors were obtained from a man older than 75 with head and neck cancer.

The rearrangement joins TRBV19 to TRBJ2-2; D ambiguous. The CDR3 totals 14 residues. The germline V gene has CDR1 LNHDA and CDR2 SQIVND (reference sequence). V lost 6 bases and J lost 5, with 13 bases in between. CDR3 amino acids: CASSPGEITGELFF. CDR3 sequence (DNA): TGTGCCAGTAGCCCCGGCGAGATAACCGGGGAGCTGTTTTTT.

The chain uses TRBV5-6 and TRBJ2-7; the match to TRBD2 covers 7 bases. This CDR3 has 16 residues. Germline CDR1 and CDR2: SGHDT and YYEEEE. The ends lost 3 bases at V and 0 bases at J; junction bases unmatched: 9. CDR3 DNA: TGTGCCAGCAGCTCGGAAGGGTGGGGGGGCTCCTACGAGCAGTACTTC. Translation gives CASSSEGWGGSYEQYF.

The gene calls are TRBV6-6 and TRBJ2-3; the D gene could be TRBD1 or TRBD2 (5 bases each). Trimming stripped 6 bases from V and 0 bases from J, with 16 bases between. Germline CDR1 MNHNY, CDR2 SVGAGI (reference sequence). The CDR3 runs 16 residues. DNA for the CDR3: TGTGCCAGCAGAAGGGACCTGACCTTTAGCACAGATACGCAGTATTTT. Its translation is CASRRDLTFSTDTQYF.

Here the CDR3 DNA reads TGTGCCAGCACCCCGTGGCCAATCACCGGGGAGCTGTTTTTT. Translation gives CASTPWPITGELFF. The chain combines TRBV6-5 with TRBJ2-2; D is undetermined. V was trimmed by 7 bases and J by 4 bases, leaving 13 bases between them. CDR1 and CDR2 (germline): MNHEY, SVGAGI. The CDR3 is 14 residues long.

This rearrangement joins TRBV10-1 to TRBJ2-2; D is possibly TRBD1 (6 bases). Germline CDR1 and CDR2: WNHNN and SYGVQD (reference sequence). V lost 4 bases, J lost 4 bases, and 10 bases lay in between. CDR3 length equals 14 residues. The CDR3 region is CASSGGRGTGELFF. The DNA of the CDR3 is TGCGCCAGCAGTGGGGGGCGAGGCACCGGGGAGCTGTTTTTT.

The chain carries TRBV7-8 and TRBJ2-2, with D perhaps TRBD2 (5 bases). CDR3 size: 15 residues. V was cut by 8 bases and J by 3 bases, with 16 bases left in between. Germline CDR1 is SGHVS and CDR2 is FQNEAQ. The CDR3 region has the DNA TGTGCCAGCTGGCCCTTGGGGAGTCACACCGGGGAGCTGTTTTTT. Protein sequence: CASWPLGSHTGELFF. Using reference TRBV7-8 and TRBJ2-2 for the parts outside the CDR3, the full variable domain is GAGVSQSPRYKVAKRGQDVALRCDPISGHVSLFWYQQALGQGPEFLTYFQNEAQLDKSGLPSDRFFAERPEGSVSTLKIQRTQQEDSAVYLCASWPLGSHTGELFFGEGSRLTVL.

This rearrangement joins TRBV5-1 to TRBJ2-7, with TRBD1 identical over 10 bases. This CDR3 has 15 residues. CDR1 and CDR2 (germline): SGHRS, YFSETQ. Trimming at V came to 1 base and at J to 3 bases, leaving 4 bases not matched to a gene. CDR3 coding DNA: TGCGCCAGCAGCTTGATGGGACAGGGGCTCTACGAGCAGTACTTC. It translates to CASSLMGQGLYEQYF. The full variable domain, in which reference TRBV5-1 and TRBJ2-7 provide the parts outside the CDR3, is KAGVTQTPRYLIKTRGQQVTLSCSPISGHRSVSWYQQTPGQGLQFLFEYFSETQRNKGNFPGRFSGRQFSNSRSEMNVSTLELGDSALYLCASSLMGQGLYEQYFGPGTRLTVT.

V and J are TRBV28 and TRBJ1-5; D is uncertain. V was clipped by 3 bases and J by 0 bases, with 9 bases between them. The CDR3 runs to 15 residues. The germline gives CDR1 MDHEN, CDR2 SYDVKM. DNA for the CDR3: TGTGCCAGCAGTTTTCGTCGATATAGCAATCAGCCCCAGCATTTT. Its translation is CASSFRRYSNQPQHF.

The chain carries TRBV7-9 and TRBJ1-1; 7 positions match TRBD1. V was pared by 2 bases and J by 1 base, with 10 bases of the junction left unmatched. Germline V gene data show CDR1 as SEHNR and CDR2 as FQNEAQ (reference sequence). This CDR3 region has 17 residues. The CDR3 loop is CASSLTGSGQTNTEAFF. The DNA of the CDR3 is TGTGCCAGCAGCTTAACCGGTTCGGGACAGACGAACACTGAAGCTTTCTTT.

The chain recombines TRBV7-8 with TRBJ1-1; D is undetermined. The CDR3 sequence is 13 residues long. CDR1 SGHVS and CDR2 FQNEAQ come from the germline V gene. V was cut by 1 base and J by 5 bases, with 8 bases left in between. In DNA form, the CDR3 reads TGTGCCAGCAGCTTAGTTAGGAGGACTGAAGCTTTCTTT. Protein sequence: CASSLVRRTEAFF.

This chain links TRBV24-1 with TRBJ2-1; 12 bases are shared with TRBD1. Germline values: CDR1 KGHDR, CDR2 SFDVKD. This CDR3 has 16 amino acids. Trimming at V came to 3 bases and at J to 8 bases, leaving 7 bases not matched to a gene. The CDR3 sequence is CATSDPTGQGADEQFF. CDR3 sequence (DNA): TGTGCCACCAGTGATCCAACGGGACAGGGGGCCGATGAGCAGTTCTTC.

To note about this clone: This specimen includes other DNA sequences encoding the same CDR3. The V call is TRBV3-1 (or the pseudogene TRBV3-2), the J call TRBJ2-3; unclear D gene. From germline, CDR1 is LGHDT and CDR2 YNNKEL (reference sequence). The CDR3 runs to 13 residues. Trimming shortened V by 3 bases and J by 4 bases, and 8 bases separated the two germline ends. CDR3 protein: CASSQGGADTQYF. DNA of the CDR3: TGTGCCAGCAGCCAGGGCGGTGCAGATACGCAGTATTTT.

V is TRBV9 and J is TRBJ2-1, with 9 bases matching TRBD2. V gave up 0 bases and J gave up 2 bases; unmatched junction bases: 6. This CDR3 is built from 17 residues. Germline V CDR1 and CDR2: SGDLS, YYNGEE. CDR3 sequence (DNA): TGTGCCAGCAGCGTAGATGCGGGAGGGAACCCCTACAATGAGCAGTTCTTC. Protein sequence: CASSVDAGGNPYNEQFF. Filled out from reference TRBV9 and TRBJ2-1, the complete variable domain reads DSGVTQTPKHLITATGQRVTLRCSPRSGDLSVYWYQQSLDQGLQFLIQYYNGEERAKGNILERFSAQQFPDLHSELNLSSLELGDSALYFCASSVDAGGNPYNEQFFGPGTRLTVL.

The chain carries TRBV19 and TRBJ1-2; D not resolved. The CDR3 is 12 residues long. Germline-derived CDR1 and CDR2 are LNHDA and SQIVND (reference sequence). V shed 5 bases and J shed 5 bases, with 9 bases lying between them. The CDR3 is CASSDVGYGYTF. CDR3 sequence (DNA): TGTGCCAGTAGTGACGTTGGATATGGCTACACCTTC.

J is TRBJ2-1 and V is TRBV29-1; TRBD2 matches at 11 bases. V was clipped by 7 bases and J by 3 bases; unmatched bases: 5. The CDR3 runs 14 residues. Germline V CDR1 and CDR2: SQVTM, ANQGSEA. The CDR3 reads CSARLAGIYNEQFF. The CDR3, as DNA: TGCAGCGCCAGACTAGCGGGGATCTACAATGAGCAGTTCTTC.

V gene TRBV5-1 combines with J gene TRBJ2-7, with D perhaps TRBD1 (6 bases). The germline V gene encodes CDR1 SGHRS and CDR2 YFSETQ. The CDR3 is made up of 14 amino acids. The V end was cut by 4 bases, the J end by 3 bases, with 14 bases between. The CDR3 protein is CASSTGTRGYEQYF. CDR3 nucleotide sequence: TGCGCCAGCAGCACGGGGACAAGAGGCTACGAGCAGTACTTC.

The V call is TRBV5-8, the J call TRBJ1-1; D remains unclear. The CDR3 covers 15 residues. Trimming took 0 bases from V and 0 from J, leaving 9 bases between them. From germline, CDR1 is SGHTS and CDR2 YDEGEE. DNA for the CDR3: TGTGCCAGCAGCTTGGTGACATCAATGAACACTGAAGCTTTCTTT. Its translation is CASSLVTSMNTEAFF. The full variable domain, completed using reference TRBV5-8 and TRBJ1-1, is EAGVTQSPTHLIKTRGQQATLRCSPISGHTSVYWYQQALGLGLQFLLWYDEGEERNRGNFPPRFSGRQFPNYSSELNVNALELEDSALYLCASSLVTSMNTEAFFGQGTRLTVV.

The chain is built from TRBV4-3 and TRBJ2-7, with D perhaps TRBD1 (7 bases). Germline values: CDR1 LGHNA, CDR2 YSLEER. The CDR3 loop spans 15 amino acids. Trimming cost V 3 bases and J 5 bases, with 17 bases left between them. The DNA for the CDR3 is TGCGCCAGCAGCCACGCGAATCAGGGGGGTCACGAGCAGTACTTC. Its protein product is CASSHANQGGHEQYF.

The chain has TRBV18 and TRBJ2-2; D gene ambiguous. The germline V gene has CDR1 KGHSH and CDR2 LQKENI. The CDR3 has 14 amino acids. V was clipped by 4 bases and J by 8 bases, with 14 bases between them. CDR3 in amino acids: CASSQYRASGELFF. CDR3 coding DNA: TGTGCCAGCTCACAATATCGGGCATCTGGGGAGCTGTTTTTT.

In its sample, this clone was seen once. The V call is TRBV27, the J call TRBJ2-6; TRBD2 matches at 10 bases. Germline values: CDR1 MNHEY, CDR2 SMNVEV (reference sequence). The CDR3 is 19 amino acids. With 5 bases clipped from V and 4 bases from J, the junction kept 14 bases outside the gene matches. CDR3 DNA sequence: TGTGCCAGCAGTCGTTTCGGGCTAGCGGGAGCTCCCGGGGCCAACGTCCTGACTTTC. This sequence encodes CASSRFGLAGAPGANVLTF.

The chain has TRBV11-2 and TRBJ1-1, with D possibly being TRBD1 (5 bases). V was trimmed by 3 bases and J by 0 bases, leaving 8 bases between them. The CDR3 consists of 14 residues. Germline V gene data show CDR1 as SGHAT and CDR2 as FQNNGV. The CDR3 sequence is CASSFQGVNTEAFF. The CDR3 region has the DNA TGTGCCAGCAGCTTCCAGGGTGTGAACACTGAAGCTTTCTTT.

V usage is TRBV7-2 and J usage is TRBJ2-5, with 10 bases aligning to TRBD2. After removal of 4 bases from V and 5 bases from J, the junction contained 1 base not matched to a gene. Germline values: CDR1 SGHTA, CDR2 FQGNSA. This CDR3 spans 13 amino acids. The CDR3 nucleotides are TGTGCCAGCAGCTGGGGACTAGCGGAGACCCAGTACTTC. It specifies CASSWGLAETQYF.

The chain is built from TRBV7-9 and TRBJ1-6, with D tentatively TRBD1 (5 bases). The CDR3 is 14 residues long. With 4 bases removed from V and 6 bases from J, the gap between germline ends came to 10 bases. The germline CDR1 and CDR2 sequences are SEHNR and FQNEAQ (reference sequence). CDR3 coding DNA: TGTGCCAGCAGCTCCAGGGTTTCTAATTCACCCCTCCACTTT. Its protein product is CASSSRVSNSPLHF.

This chain links TRBV4-3 with TRBJ2-7, with 8 bases matching TRBD2. CDR3 length equals 15 residues. Germline V CDR1 and CDR2: LGHNA, YSLEER. J lost 2 bases, V lost 1 base, and 4 bases had no gene match. CDR3 DNA: TGCGCCAGCAGCCAAGCGGGGGGGGGAGCCTACGAGCAGTACTTC. Protein product: CASSQAGGGAYEQYF.

The chain is built from TRBV6-5 and TRBJ2-7; D gene ambiguous. V dropped 0 bases and J dropped 1 base, with 10 bases sitting between them. The CDR3 is made up of 15 amino acids. CDR1 and CDR2 from the germline V gene are MNHEY and SVGAGI. Written as DNA, the CDR3 is TGTGCCAGCAGTTACTCGCCACAGTTGTCCTACGAGCAGTACTTC. This codes for CASSYSPQLSYEQYF.

The J gene is TRBJ1-2, the V gene TRBV11-2, with D tentatively TRBD1 (6 bases). CDR1 and CDR2 from the germline V gene are SGHAT and FQNNGV. The CDR3 contains 14 residues. V lost 5 bases, J lost 8 bases, and 18 bases lay in between. The CDR3 nucleotides read TGTGCCAGCAGCATAGGACAGTCCCCCGGCGGCTACACCTTC. It yields the protein CASSIGQSPGGYTF. The whole variable domain, remainder taken from reference TRBV11-2 and TRBJ1-2, is EAGVAQSPRYKIIEKRQSVAFWCNPISGHATLYWYQQILGQGPKLLIQFQNNGVVDDSQLPKDRFSAERLKGVDSTLKIQPAKLEDSAVYLCASSIGQSPGGYTFGSGTRLTVV.

The rearrangement uses TRBV9 and TRBJ2-1, with D possibly being TRBD1 or TRBD2 (5 bases each). Trimming left V 0 bases short and J 0 bases short, with 7 bases between. The length of the CDR3 is 15 residues. Germline V lookup: CDR1 SGDLS, CDR2 YYNGEE. Here the CDR3 reads CASSVAGASYNEQFF. For the CDR3, the DNA is TGTGCCAGCAGCGTAGCCGGGGCCTCCTACAATGAGCAGTTCTTC.

The chain couples TRBV5-1 to TRBJ2-1; 8 positions match TRBD1. This CDR3 is built from 14 residues. V was clipped by 4 bases and J by 8 bases; unmatched bases: 8. Germline loops: CDR1 SGHRS, CDR2 YFSETQ. The CDR3 bases are TGCGCCAGCAGCCCTCGGACAGGGTCCCATGAGCAGTTCTTC. Amino acids: CASSPRTGSHEQFF.

This chain joins TRBV9 and TRBJ2-5; no firm D call. Germline V lookup: CDR1 SGDLS, CDR2 YYNGEE. The V end was cut by 0 bases, the J end by 5 bases, with 11 bases between. The CDR3 consists of 14 residues. CDR3 region: CASSVGGSEETQYF. The CDR3 DNA follows: TGTGCCAGCAGCGTAGGAGGAAGTGAGGAGACCCAGTACTTC.